This TCR beta chain was captured by sequencing in a study of Graves' ophthalmopathy and Graves' hyperthyroidism. Amplification from RNA transcripts yielded the TCR beta CDR3 regions. HTBI-primed first-round RT-PCR preceded second-round multiplex PCR. One entry per CDR3 protein results from TCRdb running MiXCR on the multiplex PCR reads. The table records about 150,000 distinct CDR3 sequences, 30% to 45% of them present only once. A note on this clonotype: Its target is unknown.

Findings and limits, study-wide: Sensitivity reached 85% to 90% and specificity approximately 81% for a 13-signature model separating ophthalmopathy from stable hyperthyroidism. Progression of ophthalmopathy was predicted by the model with roughly 71% sensitivity and less than 85% specificity.

This CDR3 comprises 14 residues. The V gene lost 6 bases and the J gene lost 0 bases, with 11 bases spanning the gap. CDR1 is MDHEN and CDR2 is SYDVKM in the germline V gene. The material sequenced was peripheral blood. V is TRBV28 and J is TRBJ1-1; tentatively, D is TRBD1 (6 bases). The receptor's source is a woman in her thirties or forties with Graves' ophthalmopathy. The CDR3 loop reads CASSAGGLNTEAFF. The CDR3 region has the DNA TGTGCCAGCAGCGCGGGGGGCCTGAACACTGAAGCTTTCTTT.